This T cell receptor beta chain is from a study of T cell clusters in autoimmune cytopenias (dated by TCRdb to 2018 to 2020). Background on the whole study: Of the 40 to 45 healthy donor controls, some 20 were female, and the group had a mean age of around 51 years and a median age of about 62 years. Per sample, TRB sequencing gave a median depth of roughly 50,000 reads and a median of approximately 2,400 distinct TRB clonotypes. TRB and IGH repertoires from peripheral blood were sequenced in autoimmune cytopenia patients at active disease and during treatment follow-up, with healthy, CLL and autoimmune hepatitis controls included alongside. The study aimed to test whether autoimmune cytopenia patients carry a disease-specific immune repertoire signature usable as a blood-based biomarker. For primary cytopenia the controls were about 25 age-matched healthy donors, whereas for secondary cytopenia the controls were over 11 age-matched CLL patients. Autoimmune hepatitis repertoires were compared against 23 age- and sex-matched healthy donors.

For each sample, TRB amplification used about 240 ng of peripheral blood genomic DNA, equal to 35,000 to 45,000 genome equivalents. General study outcomes and caveats: The T cell clusters were defined only in silico, and the functional role of the clusters was left to be validated experimentally. TRB repertoire shifts, with less even repertoires in secondary cytopenia and CLL, mostly reflected lymphoma bias rather than autoimmunity. Approximately 2.9-fold more exclusive TRB clusters were observed in healthy donors than in active autoimmune hepatitis patients, consistent with an autoimmunity-wide signature. GLIPH results suggested that primary autoimmune cytopenia patients were missing physiological T cell clusters, with approximately 52 clusters found only in healthy donors compared with approximately 15 found only in patients. In the comparison of secondary cytopenia with CLL, no cluster-lack signature showed up, apparently because the dominant lymphoma-associated repertoire masked the signature.

TRB rearrangements were amplified by multiplex PCR following a touch-down protocol, with the TRB-A and TRB-B primer pools mixed in one tube. Illumina adapters and sample indices were added to the amplicons through two consecutive PCR reactions using Phusion HS II polymerase. The amplicons were gel-purified using the NucleoSpin Gel and PCR Clean-up kit, after which quantification was performed by Qubit and quality was checked on an Agilent 2100 Bioanalyzer. Sequencing of the libraries was performed on an Illumina MiSeq with 600-cycle, single-indexed, paired-end runs. Per the original workflow: MiXCR version 2.1.12 with the default MiXCR reference library was used to align and assemble TRB reads. Each unique CDR3 nucleotide sequence defined a clone, and only productive sequences with at least two reads were analysed. Repertoire diversity was assessed by alpha-parameterized diversity profiles (alpha 0 to 5), including Shannon (alpha 1) and Simpson (alpha 2) indices, computed with an R script. Combinatorial TRB VJ usage was calculated with the tcR package and was compared between cohorts by principal component analysis performed with ade4. GLIPH was used to cluster TCRbeta CDR3s in pairs of cohorts matched for age and read depth, and a Wilcoxon test was used to compare cluster frequencies. TCRdb reprocessed the reads and assigns one entry to each CDR3 protein sequence, leaving out DNA. TCRdb assigned the V and J calls; the authors' analysis was not used. The table for this sample shows 3,000 to 4,000 distinct CDR3 sequences. The top ten hold 6.5% to 9% of the sample.

By frequency, this clonotype is medium-sized (0.01 to 0.1%), with no count recorded. Which antigen it targets is not known. According to the germline V gene (reference sequence), CDR1 reads DFQATT and CDR2 reads SNEGSKA. The CDR3 covers 12 residues, taking in both the cysteine and the phenylalanine. DNA was not recorded. This sample was also put to use in a study of T cell repertoires in aging, cancer and after chemotherapy. As noted in the second study: Six donor age groups were covered, ranging from 30 or younger up to 70 or older, and each group contained at least three individuals. TCR repertoires from healthy donor controls were recorded over periods of several months to years and showed clear clonal overlap between repeated samplings. The complete dataset included approximately 8.8 million TCR reads. Significantly lower blood TCR diversity and higher clonality were observed in untreated patients with hematological or solid cancers than in age-matched healthy donors. In healthy donors, the decline in TCR diversity with age was mainly explained by loss of richness, whereas in cancer patients loss of evenness was also found to contribute. In both cancer cohorts, the median generation probability rose over the chemotherapy interval, which suggests that the repertoire was reconstituted through rebound thymic output. The authors noted that the repertoire data do not allow conclusions about immunological memory after chemotherapy. To look at immunoaging and at how T cells reconstitute after chemotherapy, the study profiled TCR beta repertoires in peripheral blood from both healthy donors and cancer patients. Alongside around 97 healthy donors serving as a reference group, the cohort included some 220 cancer patients, of whom 90 to 94 had hematological cancers and approximately 120 had solid cancers. MiXCR versions 2.12 and 3.0.5 were used to process the TRB sequences. Shannon diversity, evenness, clonality (one minus evenness), and alpha-parameterized diversity profiles from alpha 0 to 5 were included as repertoire metrics. The IGoR algorithm was used to compute generation probabilities of clones in paired pre- and post-chemotherapy samples.

Sequencing was performed on peripheral blood. The receptor was isolated from a human donor in good health. The rearranged chain carries TRBV20-1 and TRBJ1-1; TCRdb's assignment of TRBD1 cannot be checked, as there is no DNA. For the CDR3, the sequence is CSASRGPTEAFF.